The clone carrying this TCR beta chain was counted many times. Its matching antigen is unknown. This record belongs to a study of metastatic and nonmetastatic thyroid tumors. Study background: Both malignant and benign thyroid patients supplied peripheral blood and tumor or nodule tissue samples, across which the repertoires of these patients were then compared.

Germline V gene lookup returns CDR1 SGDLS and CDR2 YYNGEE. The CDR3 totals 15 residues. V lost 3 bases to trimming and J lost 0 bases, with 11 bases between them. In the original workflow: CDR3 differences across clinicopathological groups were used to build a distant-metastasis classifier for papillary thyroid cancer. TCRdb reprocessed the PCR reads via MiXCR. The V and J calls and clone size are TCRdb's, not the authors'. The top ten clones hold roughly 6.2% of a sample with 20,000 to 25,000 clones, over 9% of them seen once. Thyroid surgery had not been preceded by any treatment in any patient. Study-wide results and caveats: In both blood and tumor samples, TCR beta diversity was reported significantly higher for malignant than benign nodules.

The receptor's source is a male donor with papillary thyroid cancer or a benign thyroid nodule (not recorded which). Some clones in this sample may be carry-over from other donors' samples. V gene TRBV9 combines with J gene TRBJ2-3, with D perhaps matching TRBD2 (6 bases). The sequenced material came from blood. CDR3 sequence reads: CASSESGYSTDTQYF. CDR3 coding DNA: TGTGCCAGCAGCGAGAGCGGGTATAGCACAGATACGCAGTATTTT.